Below are 19 T cell receptor beta chains sequenced from a single sample in a study of control samples from healthy donors and cancer patients. Only in-frame clones appear in the TCRdb table, and some are missing; sequencing was by immunoSEQ multiplex PCR. The sample holds some 89,000 clones, about 89% seen once. The sequencing input was blood. These receptors came from a man aged 30 to 39 in good health.

This chain joins TRBV6-5 and TRBJ1-1, with D possibly TRBD1 on 6 matching bases. Trimming stripped 2 bases from V and 7 bases from J, with 11 bases between. There are 13 residues in the CDR3. Germline CDR1 MNHEY, CDR2 SVGAGI. The CDR3 region has the DNA TGTGCCAGCAGTTACGACAGGAATGATGAAGCTTTCTTT. Residues: CASSYDRNDEAFF.

The chain links TRBV6-5 to TRBJ1-2; D is uncertain. Germline values: CDR1 MNHEY, CDR2 SVGAGI. The ends were cut back, 7 bases at V and 4 bases at J, with 19 bases in the middle. The CDR3 totals 15 residues. The CDR3 protein is CASTPTAMISYGYTF. In DNA, the CDR3 is TGTGCCAGCACTCCGACCGCGATGATTTCCTATGGCTACACCTTC.

This clone was seen only once. The J gene is TRBJ1-1, the V gene TRBV30, with 10 bases identical to TRBD1. Trimming cost V 5 bases and J 4 bases; bases outside gene matches: 7. The CDR3 sequence is 14 residues long. The germline V gene has CDR1 GTSNPN and CDR2 SVGIG (reference sequence). The CDR3 reads CAWEDRGQGTEAFF. The CDR3 DNA reads TGTGCCTGGGAAGACAGGGGGCAGGGCACTGAAGCTTTCTTT.

About this clone itself: The germline gene is not matched at one end of the junction; a read error may be the cause. The V call is TRBV29-1, the J call TRBJ2-7, with D possibly called TRBD1 or TRBD2 (5 bases each). Germline CDR1 SQVTM, CDR2 ANQGSEA. The CDR3 loop spans 13 amino acids. Here the CDR3 DNA reads TGCAGCGCTGAAACTGGGGGAGCTTACGAGCAGTACTTC. Translated: CSAETGGAYEQYF.

The rearrangement uses TRBV30 and TRBJ2-3; 8 nucleotides agree with TRBD2. With 2 bases clipped from V and 5 bases from J, the junction kept 6 bases outside the gene matches. The length of the CDR3 is 14 residues. CDR1 is GTSNPN, CDR2 SVGIG, per germline (reference sequence). The DNA for the CDR3 is TGTGCCTGGAGTAGAAGCGGGGGAGTAGATACGCAGTATTTT. Protein product: CAWSRSGGVDTQYF.

This chain joins TRBV7-9 and TRBJ2-3; perhaps TRBD1 as D (6 bases). CDR1 is SEHNR and CDR2 is FQNEAQ in the germline V gene (reference sequence). The V end lost 6 bases, the J end lost 6 bases, and 25 bases lay between the germline ends. There are 17 residues in the CDR3. This CDR3 is CASSPFRGRWDGDTQYF. In nucleotides, the CDR3 is TGTGCCAGCAGTCCGTTCAGGGGCCGGTGGGATGGGGATACGCAGTATTTT.

The chain recombines TRBV5-1 with TRBJ1-1; no clear D. V was clipped by 5 bases and J by 4 bases, with 15 bases between them. Germline V gene data show CDR1 as SGHRS and CDR2 as YFSETQ. The CDR3 totals 14 residues. In nucleotides, the CDR3 is TGCGCCAGCAGGGAGGGATCCCTGGGCACTGAAGCTTTCTTT. Its translation is CASREGSLGTEAFF.

This chain joins TRBV7-3 and TRBJ2-1; D unclear. The ends were cut back, 2 bases at V and 7 bases at J, with 12 bases in the middle. In germline, CDR1 is SGHTA, CDR2 FQGTGA. CDR3 length: 14 amino acids. The CDR3 region is CASSLAEKVNEQFF. DNA for the CDR3: TGTGCCAGCAGCTTAGCAGAGAAGGTAAATGAGCAGTTCTTC.

The chain carries TRBV4-1 and TRBJ1-6, with D possibly TRBD1 on 5 matching bases. The germline V gene encodes CDR1 MGHRA and CDR2 YSYEKL. Trimming took off 3 bases at V and 3 bases at J, with 18 bases between the two ends. This CDR3 has 18 amino acids. This CDR3 is CASSHAGDGLIYNSPLHF. The CDR3 DNA reads TGCGCCAGCAGCCATGCGGGGGACGGACTGATCTATAATTCACCCCTCCACTTT.

This sequence joins TRBV19 and TRBJ1-2; 8 bases fit TRBD1. Unmatched junction bases numbered 11, after V lost 10 bases and J lost 7 bases. The CDR3 sequence is 13 residues long. Germline assignment: CDR1 LNHDA and CDR2 SQIVND (reference sequence). The CDR3 spells CATRTGFIGGYTF. The CDR3 DNA reads as TGTGCCACCCGGACAGGGTTTATTGGTGGCTACACCTTC. Based on the CDR3 plus reference TRBV19 and TRBJ1-2, the full variable domain is DGGITQSPKYLFRKEGQNVTLSCEQNLNHDAMYWYRQDPGQGLRLIYYSQIVNDFQKGDIAEGYSVSREKKESFPLTVTSAQKNPTAFYLCATRTGFIGGYTFGSGTRLTVV.

The rearrangement links TRBV24-1 to TRBJ2-2; TRBD2 agrees at 9 bases. The germline V gene has CDR1 KGHDR and CDR2 SFDVKD. The J segment lost 7 bases and the V segment lost 9 bases, leaving 14 bases of the junction unmatched. The CDR3 totals 16 residues. Here the CDR3 DNA reads TGTGCCACCCAACGAGGGAGCGGGGGGCCCGGCGGGGAGCTGTTTTTT. Amino acid sequence: CATQRGSGGPGGELFF.

The chain recombines TRBV7-8 with TRBJ1-1, with TRBD1 matching 8 bases. CDR1 is SGHVS, CDR2 FQNEAQ, per germline. The CDR3 contains 13 residues. V dropped 5 bases and J dropped 10; count of bases not matched to a gene: 9. CDR3 sequence reads: CASSPRWTGRAFF. The CDR3 DNA reads TGTGCCAGCAGCCCTAGGTGGACAGGGCGAGCTTTCTTT. Full variable domain (outside the CDR3, taken from reference TRBV7-8 and TRBJ1-1): GAGVSQSPRYKVAKRGQDVALRCDPISGHVSLFWYQQALGQGPEFLTYFQNEAQLDKSGLPSDRFFAERPEGSVSTLKIQRTQQEDSAVYLCASSPRWTGRAFFGQGTRLTVV.

This rearrangement joins TRBV5-8 to TRBJ1-1, with 7 positions matching TRBD1. CDR3 length: 14 amino acids. CDR1 and CDR2 from the germline V gene are SGHTS and YDEGEE. The junction had 8 bases not matched to a gene; V was cut back by 4 bases and J by 5 bases. CDR3 amino acids: CASSRGQWGTEAFF. DNA for the CDR3: TGTGCCAGCAGCCGGGGACAGTGGGGTACTGAAGCTTTCTTT.

The chain links TRBV10-2 to TRBJ1-2; D is undetermined. Germline CDR1 WSHSY, CDR2 SAAADI. The CDR3 covers 14 residues. V was shortened by 2 bases and J by 2 bases, with 9 bases between the two germline ends. CDR3 protein: CASSEIAANYGYTF. The CDR3 DNA reads TGCGCCAGCAGTGAGATCGCAGCGAACTATGGCTACACCTTC.

The gene calls are TRBV5-4 and TRBJ1-2; D unresolved. The germline V gene has CDR1 SGHNT and CDR2 YYREEE (reference sequence). Deletions cut 4 bases from V and 7 bases from J, with 17 bases between. The CDR3 consists of 14 residues. CDR3 amino acids: CASSPGRRASGYTF. The CDR3 DNA follows: TGTGCCAGCAGCCCGGGCCGTCGGGCTAGTGGCTACACCTTC.

The chain combines TRBV7-2 with TRBJ1-3; D is perhaps TRBD1 (6 bases). Germline V gives CDR1 SGHTA, CDR2 FQGNSA. V was pared by 3 bases and J by 2 bases, with 11 bases between. This CDR3 has 15 amino acids. CDR3 in amino acids: CASSFSEGAGNTIYF. In nucleotides, the CDR3 is TGTGCCAGCAGCTTTTCGGAGGGGGCTGGAAACACCATATATTTT.

The rearrangement uses TRBV28 and TRBJ1-1; no reliable D call. Looked up from germline, CDR1 is MDHEN and CDR2 is SYDVKM. This CDR3 region has 12 residues. Trimming removed 3 bases from V and 8 bases from J, with 10 bases in between. The chain's CDR3 is CASSLNGDEAFF. Written as DNA, the CDR3 is TGTGCCAGCAGTTTGAACGGAGACGAAGCTTTCTTT. Full variable domain (missing parts from reference TRBV28 and TRBJ1-1): DVKVTQSSRYLVKRTGEKVFLECVQDMDHENMFWYRQDPGLGLRLIYFSYDVKMKEKGDIPEGYSVSREKKERFSLILESASTNQTSMYLCASSLNGDEAFFGQGTRLTVV.

The genes are TRBV7-2 and TRBJ2-1; 7 bases are a match to TRBD2. J lost 8 bases, V lost 3 bases, and 10 bases had no gene match. Per the germline V gene, CDR1 is SGHTA and CDR2 is FQGNSA. There are 15 residues in the CDR3. CDR3 in amino acids: CASSFARGGLYEQFF. The DNA for the CDR3 is TGTGCCAGCAGCTTCGCCCGCGGGGGTCTCTATGAGCAGTTCTTC.

The chain is built from TRBV30 and TRBJ1-6; D is unresolved. This CDR3 comprises 15 residues. CDR1 is GTSNPN and CDR2 is SVGIG in the germline V gene (reference sequence). Trimming removed 2 bases at V and 9 bases at J, with 17 bases between. The DNA for the CDR3 is TGTGCCTGGAGTTTAGGGCAGAGGAGTAGTTCACCCCTCCACTTT. Encoded protein: CAWSLGQRSSSPLHF.